A selection of T cell receptor beta chains follows, all from one sample in a study of T cells after yellow fever vaccination. TCRdb processed the 5' RACE reads anew with MiXCR; each CDR3 protein has one entry. The data show some 300,000 distinct CDR3 sequences, around 10% seen once. The sequencing used CD4+ T cells sorted from PBMCs, collected 45 days after the yellow fever booster vaccination. Receptors were obtained from a man aged 18 to 30 who received the YFV17D yellow fever vaccine. Each CDR3 is given with its conserved first and last residue. The D gene is left open where the match is weak. Clone size, where shown, is once, few, many, or a class for clones that have expanded.

few	TRBJ2-7	NA	TRBV30	TGTGCCTGGAGTGTACAAGGAGGCTACGAGCAGTACTTC	CAWSVQGGYEQYF
NA	TRBJ2-2	TRBD2	TRBV7-9	TGTGCCAGCAGTTCGGGACTAGTTAACACCGGGGAGCTGTTTTTT	CASSSGLVNTGELFF
few	TRBJ1-6	NA	TRBV15	TGTGCCACCAGCAGAGATCTCCCACAGGGTGGTTCACCCCTCCACTTT	CATSRDLPQGGSPLHF
few	TRBJ1-2	TRBD1	TRBV6-5	TGTGCCAGCAGTAAGCCGACAGGGAACTATGGCTACACCTTC	CASSKPTGNYGYTF
NA	TRBJ2-3	TRBD2	TRBV10-3	TGTGCCGCCAAGAACATCCCCGGGACTAGCGGGGGGGCCCGTACAGATACGCAGTATTTT	CAAKNIPGTSGGARTDTQYF
NA	TRBJ2-5	TRBD2	TRBV4-1	TGCGCCAGCAGCGGCCGACTAGCGGGGGGTACCAAGACCATTAACCGACGAGAGACCCAGTACTTC	CASSGRLAGGTKTINRRETQYF
NA	TRBJ2-3	TRBD1	TRBV6-5	TGTGCCAGCAGTACAACCCCGGGACAGGGCACAGATACGCAGTATTTT	CASSTTPGQGTDTQYF
few	TRBJ1-4	NA	TRBV21-1	TGTGCCAGCAGCAAAGATAAGGAGGCGGATGAAAAACTGTTTTTT	CASSKDKEADEKLFF
few	TRBJ2-3	NA	TRBV4-3	TGCGCCAGCAGCCAAGGGTACGGCAGGCCCGCAGATACGCAGTATTTT	CASSQGYGRPADTQYF
NA	TRBJ1-1	NA	TRBV30	TGTGCCTGGAAAGGATTCTCTGAAGCTTTCTTT	CAWKGFSEAFF
NA	TRBJ2-2	NA	TRBV4-3	TGCGCCAGCAGCCAAGTACTGGACAGTTACACCGGGGAGCTGTTTTTT	CASSQVLDSYTGELFF
few	TRBJ1-6	TRBD1	TRBV19	TGTGCCAGTAGGGACAGGGGGAAGAATTCACCCCTCCACTTT	CASRDRGKNSPLHF
few	TRBJ1-5	NA	TRBV20-1	TGCAGTGCGAGCACCCCGGCGGGCAATCAGCCCCAGCATTTT	CSASTPAGNQPQHF
NA	TRBJ1-3	TRBD1	TRBV4-3	TGCGCCAGCAGCCAAGCCCTCCCGGGACAGACCTCTGGAAACACCATATATTTT	CASSQALPGQTSGNTIYF
NA	TRBJ2-5	TRBD1	TRBV5-1	TGCGCCAGCAGCGAAGGACAGGCCATGCAAGAGACCCAGTACTTC	CASSEGQAMQETQYF
few	TRBJ2-7	TRBD1	TRBV18	TGTGCCAGCTCACCTTCGGGACAGGGCTACGAGCAGTACTTC	CASSPSGQGYEQYF